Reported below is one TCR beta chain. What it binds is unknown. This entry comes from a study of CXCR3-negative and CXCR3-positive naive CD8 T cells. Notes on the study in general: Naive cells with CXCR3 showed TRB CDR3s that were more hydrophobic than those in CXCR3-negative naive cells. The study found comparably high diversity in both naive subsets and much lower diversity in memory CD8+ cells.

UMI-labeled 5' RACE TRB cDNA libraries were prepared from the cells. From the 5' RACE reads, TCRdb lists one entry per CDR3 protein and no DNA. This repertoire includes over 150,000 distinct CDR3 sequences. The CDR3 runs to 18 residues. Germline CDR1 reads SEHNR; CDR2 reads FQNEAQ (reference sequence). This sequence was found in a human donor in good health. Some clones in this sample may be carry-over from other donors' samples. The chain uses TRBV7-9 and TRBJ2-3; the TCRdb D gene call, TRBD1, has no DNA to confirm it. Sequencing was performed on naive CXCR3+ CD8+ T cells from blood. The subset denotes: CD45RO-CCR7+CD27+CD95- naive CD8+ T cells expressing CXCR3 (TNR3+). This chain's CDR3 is CASSLGPNRGRLTDTQYF.